Listed here are 7 T cell receptor beta chains from one sample, sequenced in a study of CD8+ T cells in alopecia areata. Treatment meaning: oral pan-JAK inhibitor, 5-10 mg twice daily. RNA, once extracted, was reverse transcribed into cDNA for use as the sequencing template. The data were produced by immunoSEQ multiplex PCR, yet TCRdb's version contains in-frame clones alone and is incomplete. The data contain 200,000 to 250,000 clones, more than 45% of them seen just once; the ten biggest clones take up roughly 1.5%. The material sequenced was CD4+ T cells sorted from blood, taken at week 4, from a patient treated with tofacitinib. The receptors originated from a human donor with alopecia areata.

The gene calls are TRBV7-9 and TRBJ2-1; D might be TRBD1 (5 bases). Trimming left V 3 bases short and J 10 bases short, with 7 bases between. The CDR3 has 11 amino acids. Germline CDR1 is SEHNR and CDR2 is FQNEAQ (reference sequence). The CDR3 coding sequence is TGTGCCAGCAGCTTGGACACGGAGCAGTTCTTC. Translated: CASSLDTEQFF. The full variable domain, its missing parts supplied by reference TRBV7-9 and TRBJ2-1, is DTGVSQNPRHKITKRGQNVTFRCDPISEHNRLYWYRQTLGQGPEFLTYFQNEAQLEKSRLLSDRFSAERPKGSFSTLEIQRTEQGDSAMYLCASSLDTEQFFGPGTRLTVL.

The chain couples TRBV29-1 to TRBJ1-2, with D uncertain. The germline CDR1 and CDR2 sequences are SQVTM and ANQGSEA. The CDR3 has 11 residues. The ends were cut back, 7 bases at V and 1 base at J, with 7 bases in the middle. The CDR3 spells CSAEVNYGYTF. In DNA, the CDR3 is TGCAGCGCTGAGGTTAACTATGGCTACACCTTC. Based on the CDR3 plus reference TRBV29-1 and TRBJ1-2, the full variable domain is SAVISQKPSRDICQRGTSLTIQCQVDSQVTMMFWYRQQPGQSLTLIATANQGSEATYESGFVIDKFPISRPNLTFSTLTVSNMSPEDSSIYLCSAEVNYGYTFGSGTRLTVV.

J is TRBJ2-4 and V is TRBV9; 8 bases fit TRBD2. From germline, CDR1 is SGDLS and CDR2 YYNGEE. The CDR3 covers 16 residues. The J segment lost 7 bases and the V segment lost 3 bases, leaving 12 bases of the junction unmatched. The CDR3 region has the DNA TGTGCCAGCAGCGCATCGACAGCGGGGGAAGGGAACATTCAGTACTTC. Its translation: CASSASTAGEGNIQYF.

V gene TRBV6-1 combines with J gene TRBJ2-5; 9 nucleotides align to TRBD2. The CDR3 is 14 residues long. With V trimmed by 0 bases and J by 5 bases, 1 base remained unmatched. Germline V CDR1 and CDR2: MNHNS, SASEGT. This chain's CDR3 is CASSEAGTSETQYF. The CDR3 coding sequence is TGTGCCAGCAGTGAAGCTGGGACTAGCGAGACCCAGTACTTC.

This sequence joins TRBV9 and TRBJ2-1; a possible D gene is TRBD1 (6 bases). The CDR3 extends over 16 amino acids. Deletions cut 0 bases from V and 2 bases from J, with 12 bases between. From germline, CDR1 is SGDLS and CDR2 YYNGEE. For the CDR3, the DNA is TGTGCCAGCAGCGTAGCTAACGGACAGCCCTACAATGAGCAGTTCTTC. Translating it yields CASSVANGQPYNEQFF.

This clone was detected a few times. This chain connects TRBV10-3 to TRBJ1-6, with D uncertain. Germline loops: CDR1 ENHRY, CDR2 SYGVKD. The CDR3 runs to 12 residues. The V gene lost 4 bases and the J gene lost 8 bases, with 6 bases spanning the gap. CDR3 in amino acids: CAISAQDSPLHF. CDR3 DNA: TGTGCCATCAGTGCCCAAGATTCACCCCTCCACTTT.

The chain recombines TRBV25-1 with TRBJ1-1; D is uncertain. This CDR3 is built from 13 residues. Trimming took 4 bases from V and 4 from J, leaving 10 bases between them. The germline V gene encodes CDR1 MGHDK and CDR2 SYGVNS. The CDR3 region has the DNA TGTGCCAGCAGTGTGAAGTCGGGCACTGAAGCTTTCTTT. Residues: CASSVKSGTEAFF.